This T cell receptor (beta chain) originates from a study of blood T cells in healthy people across ages. Next came a second PCR, run for about 7 to 11 cycles, which used a sample-barcoded 5' primer along with a J-beta primer mix. One entry per CDR3 protein results from TCRdb running MiXCR on the 5' RACE reads. The sample carries about 1.8 million distinct CDR3 sequences, 40% to 55% recorded once. CDR1 is DFQATT and CDR2 is SNEGSKA in the germline V gene (reference sequence). Trimming took 5 bases from V and 2 from J; bases not matched to a gene: 6. There are 14 residues in the CDR3. The sequenced sample consisted of blood. V is TRBV20-1 and J is TRBJ1-2; 9 nucleotides agree with TRBD1. The clonotype originates from a woman between 40 and 55 years old in good health. The CDR3 DNA sequence: TGCAGTGCTCTAGGCGGACAGGGGAACTATGGCTACACCTTC. Protein product: CSALGGQGNYGYTF.